This TCR beta chain was sequenced in a study of Ad26.COV2.S vaccination and SARS-CoV-2 variants. Assay: immunoSEQ multiplex PCR; the TCRdb copy retains only in-frame clones and omits some. The sample records roughly 400,000 clones, around 92% being singletons. Specified treatment: some 19 received Ad26.COV2.S at low or high dose, single or two shots; a few received placebo; per-sample allocation not given. At day 63 after the first vaccine or placebo injection, samples were drawn. V lost 4 bases and J 6 bases, leaving 16 bases between the germline ends. Germline V lookup: CDR1 WNHNN, CDR2 SYGVQD (reference sequence). There are 14 residues in the CDR3.

This TCR was recovered from a person aged 18 to 65 who received the Ad26.COV2.S COVID-19 vaccine or a placebo. The J gene is TRBJ2-7, the V gene TRBV10-1; TRBD1 is a possible D gene (5 bases). The sample here was peripheral blood, taken in a trial of Ad26.COV2.S vaccine versus placebo. This CDR3 reads CASSGTTWGSEQYF. As DNA, the CDR3 is TGCGCCAGCAGTGGTACTACATGGGGCTCCGAGCAGTACTTC.